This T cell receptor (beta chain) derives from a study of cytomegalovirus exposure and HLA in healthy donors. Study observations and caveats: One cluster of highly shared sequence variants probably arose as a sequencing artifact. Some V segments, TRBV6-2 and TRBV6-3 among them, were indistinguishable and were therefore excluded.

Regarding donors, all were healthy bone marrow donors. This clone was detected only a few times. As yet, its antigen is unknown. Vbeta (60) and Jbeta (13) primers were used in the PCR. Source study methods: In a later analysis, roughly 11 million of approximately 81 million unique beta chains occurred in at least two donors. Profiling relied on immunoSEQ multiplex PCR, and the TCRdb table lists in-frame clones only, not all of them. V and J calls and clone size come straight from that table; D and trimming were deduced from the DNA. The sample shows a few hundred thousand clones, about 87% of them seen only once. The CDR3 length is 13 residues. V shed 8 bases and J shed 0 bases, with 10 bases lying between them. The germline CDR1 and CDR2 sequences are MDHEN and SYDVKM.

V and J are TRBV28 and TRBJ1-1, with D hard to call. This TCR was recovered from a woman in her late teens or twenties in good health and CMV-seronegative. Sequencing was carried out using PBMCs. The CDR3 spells CASLPPVNTEAFF. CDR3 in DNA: TGTGCCAGCCTCCCTCCGGTGAACACTGAAGCTTTCTTT.